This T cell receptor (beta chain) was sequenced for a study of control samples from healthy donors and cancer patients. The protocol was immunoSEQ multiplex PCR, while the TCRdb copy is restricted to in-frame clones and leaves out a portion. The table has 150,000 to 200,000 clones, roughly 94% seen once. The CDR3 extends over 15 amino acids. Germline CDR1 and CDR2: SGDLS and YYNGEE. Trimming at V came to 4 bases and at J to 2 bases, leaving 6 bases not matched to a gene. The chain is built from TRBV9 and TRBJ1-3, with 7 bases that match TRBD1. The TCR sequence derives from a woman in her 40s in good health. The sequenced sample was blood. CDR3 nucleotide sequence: TGTGCCAGCAGCTCCGCTCAGGGGGCTGGAAACACCATATATTTT. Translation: CASSSAQGAGNTIYF. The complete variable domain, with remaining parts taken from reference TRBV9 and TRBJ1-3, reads DSGVTQTPKHLITATGQRVTLRCSPRSGDLSVYWYQQSLDQGLQFLIQYYNGEERAKGNILERFSAQQFPDLHSELNLSSLELGDSALYFCASSSAQGAGNTIYFGEGSWLTVV.